The present T cell receptor beta chain was sequenced within a study of blood T cell repertoires in COVID-19. About the study: Acute and convalescent COVID-19 specimens originated in the United States, Italy and Spain. Sources were T cells, B-cell-depleted T cells, or PBMCs; the material itself was cDNA or gDNA.

Per the authors' pipeline: Reference gene primer amplification in the assay estimated nucleated cell counts. Assay: immunoSEQ multiplex PCR; the TCRdb copy retains only in-frame clones and omits some. The V and J calls and clone size come from that table; D and trimming were worked out from the DNA. The sample includes 65,000 to 90,000 clones, around nine tenths seen only once; the top ten take around 7.9%. Trimming took 7 bases from V and 2 from J; bases not matched to a gene: 8. The CDR3 is made up of 15 amino acids. Germline loops: CDR1 MNHEY, CDR2 SVGAGI. The TCR was taken from a man aged 25-45 years with acute or convalescent COVID-19. This sequence joins TRBV6-5 and TRBJ1-5; 7 nucleotides agree with TRBD1. The material sequenced was peripheral blood. The CDR3 nucleotides read TGTGCCAGCACTCTAGACAGGGCTGGCAATCAGCCCCAGCATTTT. Amino acid sequence: CASTLDRAGNQPQHF.